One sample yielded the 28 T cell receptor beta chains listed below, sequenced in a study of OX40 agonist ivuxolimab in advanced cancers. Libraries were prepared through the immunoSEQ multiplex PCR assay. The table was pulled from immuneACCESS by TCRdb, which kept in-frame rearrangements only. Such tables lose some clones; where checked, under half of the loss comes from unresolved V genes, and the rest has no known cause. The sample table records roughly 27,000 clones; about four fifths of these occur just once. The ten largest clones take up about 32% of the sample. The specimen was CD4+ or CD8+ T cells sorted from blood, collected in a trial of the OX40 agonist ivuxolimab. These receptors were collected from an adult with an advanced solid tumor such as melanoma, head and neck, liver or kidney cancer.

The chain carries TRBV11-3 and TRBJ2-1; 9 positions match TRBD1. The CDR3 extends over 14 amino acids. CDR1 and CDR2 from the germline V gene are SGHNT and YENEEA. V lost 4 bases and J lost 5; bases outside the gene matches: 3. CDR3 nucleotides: TGTGCCAGCAGCTCCTGGACAGGGGACAATGAGCAGTTCTTC. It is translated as CASSSWTGDNEQFF.

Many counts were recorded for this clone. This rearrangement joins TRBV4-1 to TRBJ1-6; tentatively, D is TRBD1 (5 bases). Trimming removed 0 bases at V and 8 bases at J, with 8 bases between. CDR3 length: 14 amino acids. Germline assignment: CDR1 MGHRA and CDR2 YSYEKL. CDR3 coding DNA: TGCGCCAGCAGCCAAGAGGGGGTACATTCACCCCTCCACTTT. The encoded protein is CASSQEGVHSPLHF.

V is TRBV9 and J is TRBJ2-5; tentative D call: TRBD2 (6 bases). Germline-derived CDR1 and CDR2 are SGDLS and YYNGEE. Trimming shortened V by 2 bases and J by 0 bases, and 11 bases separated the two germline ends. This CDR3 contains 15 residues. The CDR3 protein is CASSVTGTYQETQYF. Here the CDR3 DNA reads TGTGCCAGCAGCGTTACCGGGACTTACCAAGAGACCCAGTACTTC.

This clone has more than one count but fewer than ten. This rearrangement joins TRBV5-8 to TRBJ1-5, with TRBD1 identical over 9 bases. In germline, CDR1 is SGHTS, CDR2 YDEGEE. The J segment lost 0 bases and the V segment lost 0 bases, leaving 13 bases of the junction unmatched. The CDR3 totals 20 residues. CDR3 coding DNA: TGTGCCAGCAGCTTGGGGGGCCAAACCGGGACAGGGATTAGCAATCAGCCCCAGCATTTT. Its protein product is CASSLGGQTGTGISNQPQHF.

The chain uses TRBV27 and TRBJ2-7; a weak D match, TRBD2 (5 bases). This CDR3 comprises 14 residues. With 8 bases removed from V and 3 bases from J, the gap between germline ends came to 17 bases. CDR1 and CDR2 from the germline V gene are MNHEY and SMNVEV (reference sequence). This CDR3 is CASSPGNSHYEQYF. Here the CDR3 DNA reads TGTGCCAGCTCGCCGGGGAATAGTCACTACGAGCAGTACTTC.

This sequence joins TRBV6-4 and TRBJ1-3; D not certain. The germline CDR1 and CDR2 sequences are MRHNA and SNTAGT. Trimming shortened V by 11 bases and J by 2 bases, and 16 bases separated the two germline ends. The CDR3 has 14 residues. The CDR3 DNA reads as TGTGCCCCCTGGGAAGCTTTGGCTGGAAACACCATATATTTT. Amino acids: CAPWEALAGNTIYF.

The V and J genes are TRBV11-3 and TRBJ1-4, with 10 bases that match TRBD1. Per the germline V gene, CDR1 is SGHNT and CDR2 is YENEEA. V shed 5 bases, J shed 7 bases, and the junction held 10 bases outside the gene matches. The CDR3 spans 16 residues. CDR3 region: CASSDRGQGLSEKLFF. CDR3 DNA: TGTGCCAGCAGCGACCGGGGACAGGGGCTTTCTGAAAAACTGTTTTTT.

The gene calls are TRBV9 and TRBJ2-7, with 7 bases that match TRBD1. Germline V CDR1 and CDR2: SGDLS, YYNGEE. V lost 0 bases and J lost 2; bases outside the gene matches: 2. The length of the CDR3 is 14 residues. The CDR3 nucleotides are TGTGCCAGCAGCGTAGGGGACAGACCCTACGAGCAGTACTTC. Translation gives CASSVGDRPYEQYF.

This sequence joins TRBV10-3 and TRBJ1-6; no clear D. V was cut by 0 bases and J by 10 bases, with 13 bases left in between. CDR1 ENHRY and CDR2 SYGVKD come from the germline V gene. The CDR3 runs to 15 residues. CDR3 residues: CAISESIGTRSPLHF. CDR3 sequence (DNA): TGTGCCATCAGTGAGTCGATTGGAACTAGGTCACCCCTCCACTTT.

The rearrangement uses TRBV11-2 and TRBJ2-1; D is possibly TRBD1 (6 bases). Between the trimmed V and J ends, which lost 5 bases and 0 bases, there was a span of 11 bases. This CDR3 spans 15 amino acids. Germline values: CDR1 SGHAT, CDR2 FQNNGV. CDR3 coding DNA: TGTGCCAGCAGCGATAACAGGGTCTCCTACAATGAGCAGTTCTTC. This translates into CASSDNRVSYNEQFF.

This CDR3 is CASSLARGLYNEQFF. The DNA of the CDR3 is TGTGCCAGCAGCTTGGCCAGGGGGTTGTACAATGAGCAGTTCTTC. The J gene is TRBJ2-1, the V gene TRBV5-5; 7 bases agree with TRBD1. CDR1 and CDR2 (germline): SGHKS, YYEKEE (reference sequence). This CDR3 contains 15 residues. The ends lost 0 bases at V and 4 bases at J; junction bases unmatched: 4.

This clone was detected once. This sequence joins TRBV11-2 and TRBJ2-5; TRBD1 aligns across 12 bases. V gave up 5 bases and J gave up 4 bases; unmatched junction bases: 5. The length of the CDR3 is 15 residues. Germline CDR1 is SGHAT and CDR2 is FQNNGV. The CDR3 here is CASSPGTGGVETQYF. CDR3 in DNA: TGTGCCAGCAGCCCCGGGACAGGGGGCGTAGAGACCCAGTACTTC. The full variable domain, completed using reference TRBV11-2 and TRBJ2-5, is EAGVAQSPRYKIIEKRQSVAFWCNPISGHATLYWYQQILGQGPKLLIQFQNNGVVDDSQLPKDRFSAERLKGVDSTLKIQPAKLEDSAVYLCASSPGTGGVETQYFGPGTRLLVL.

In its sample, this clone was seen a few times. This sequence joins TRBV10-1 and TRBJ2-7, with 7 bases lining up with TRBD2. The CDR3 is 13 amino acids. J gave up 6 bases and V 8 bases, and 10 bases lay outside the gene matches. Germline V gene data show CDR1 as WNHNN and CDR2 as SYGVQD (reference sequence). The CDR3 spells CASLRDYFSEQYF. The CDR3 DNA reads TGCGCCAGCCTAAGGGACTACTTCTCCGAGCAGTACTTC.

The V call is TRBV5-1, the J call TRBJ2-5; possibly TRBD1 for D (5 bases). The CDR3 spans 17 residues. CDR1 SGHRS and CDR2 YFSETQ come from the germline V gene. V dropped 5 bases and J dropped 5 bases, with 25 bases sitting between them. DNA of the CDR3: TGCGCCAGCAGATCCCTGGGCCAAGGACAAATTTGGGAGACCCAGTACTTC. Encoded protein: CASRSLGQGQIWETQYF.

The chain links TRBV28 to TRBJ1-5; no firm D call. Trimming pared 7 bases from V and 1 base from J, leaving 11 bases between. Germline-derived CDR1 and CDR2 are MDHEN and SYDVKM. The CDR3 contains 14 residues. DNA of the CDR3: TGTGCCAGCAAAGTCGACGGAAGCAATCAGCCCCAGCATTTT. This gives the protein CASKVDGSNQPQHF.

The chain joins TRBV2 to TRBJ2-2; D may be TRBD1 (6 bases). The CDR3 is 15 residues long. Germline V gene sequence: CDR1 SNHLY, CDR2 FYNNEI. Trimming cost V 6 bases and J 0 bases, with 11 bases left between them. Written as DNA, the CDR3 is TGTGCCAGCAGGGCCGACAGGTCGAACACCGGGGAGCTGTTTTTT. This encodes CASRADRSNTGELFF.

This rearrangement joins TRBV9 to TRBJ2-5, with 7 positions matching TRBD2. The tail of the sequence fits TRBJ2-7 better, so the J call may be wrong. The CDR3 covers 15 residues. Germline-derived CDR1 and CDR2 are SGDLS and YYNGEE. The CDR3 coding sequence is TGTGCCAGCAGCGTACGGGGGGAAGGAGGCTACGAGCAGTACTTC. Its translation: CASSVRGEGGYEQYF.

CDR3 region: CASSVGINTEAFF. In DNA, the CDR3 is TGTGCCAGCAGCGTAGGGATTAACACTGAAGCTTTCTTT. The chain is built from TRBV11-2 and TRBJ1-1; no reliable D call. Trimming stripped 5 bases from V and 2 bases from J, with 9 bases between. The germline gives CDR1 SGHAT, CDR2 FQNNGV. The CDR3 covers 13 residues.

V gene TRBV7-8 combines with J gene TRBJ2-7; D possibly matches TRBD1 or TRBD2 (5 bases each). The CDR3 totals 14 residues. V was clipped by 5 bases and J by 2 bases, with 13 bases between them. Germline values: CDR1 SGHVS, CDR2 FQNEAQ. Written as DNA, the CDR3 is TGTGCCAGCAGCCACCGGGACGGAACCTACGAGCAGTACTTC. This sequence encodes CASSHRDGTYEQYF.

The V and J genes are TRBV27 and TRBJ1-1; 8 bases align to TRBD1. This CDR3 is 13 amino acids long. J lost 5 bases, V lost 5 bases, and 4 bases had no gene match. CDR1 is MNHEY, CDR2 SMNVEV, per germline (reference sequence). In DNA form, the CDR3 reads TGTGCCAGCAGTCAGGGGGCCTATACTGAAGCTTTCTTT. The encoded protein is CASSQGAYTEAFF.

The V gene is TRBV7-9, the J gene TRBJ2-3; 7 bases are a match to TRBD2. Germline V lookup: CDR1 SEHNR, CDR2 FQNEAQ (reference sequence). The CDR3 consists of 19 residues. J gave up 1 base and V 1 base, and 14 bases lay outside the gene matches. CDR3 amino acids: CASSLEDLRERWGTDTQYF. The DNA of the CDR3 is TGTGCCAGCAGCTTAGAGGATTTGCGGGAGCGATGGGGCACAGATACGCAGTATTTT.

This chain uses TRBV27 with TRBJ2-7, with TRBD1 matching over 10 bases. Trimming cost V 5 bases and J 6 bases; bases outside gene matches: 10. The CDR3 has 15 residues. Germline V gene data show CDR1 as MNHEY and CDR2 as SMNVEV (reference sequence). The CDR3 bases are TGTGCCAGCAGTCCCCCGGGACAGGGGTTTTCCGAGCAGTACTTC. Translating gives CASSPPGQGFSEQYF.

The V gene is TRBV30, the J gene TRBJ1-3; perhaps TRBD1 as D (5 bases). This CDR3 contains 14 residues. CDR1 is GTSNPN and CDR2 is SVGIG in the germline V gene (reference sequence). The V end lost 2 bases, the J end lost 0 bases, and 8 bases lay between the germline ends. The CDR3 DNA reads TGTGCCTGGAGTTTCGGGGGCTCTGGAAACACCATATATTTT. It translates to CAWSFGGSGNTIYF.

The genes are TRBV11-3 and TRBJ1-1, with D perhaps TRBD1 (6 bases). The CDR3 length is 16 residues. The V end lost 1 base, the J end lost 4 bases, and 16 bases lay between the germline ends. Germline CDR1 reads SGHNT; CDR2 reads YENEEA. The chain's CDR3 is CASSLGIGGGFTEAFF. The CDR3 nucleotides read TGTGCCAGCAGCTTAGGGATCGGGGGCGGCTTCACTGAAGCTTTCTTT.

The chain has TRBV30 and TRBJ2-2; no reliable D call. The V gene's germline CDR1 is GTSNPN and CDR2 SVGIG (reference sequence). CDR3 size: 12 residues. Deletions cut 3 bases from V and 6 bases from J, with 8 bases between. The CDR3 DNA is TGTGCCTGGAGCCATGGGTCCGGGGAGCTGTTTTTT. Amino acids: CAWSHGSGELFF. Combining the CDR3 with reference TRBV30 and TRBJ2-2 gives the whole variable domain SQTIHQWPATLVQPVGSPLSLECTVEGTSNPNLYWYRQAAGRGLQLLFYSVGIGQISSEVPQNLSASRPQDRQFILSSKKLLLSDSGFYLCAWSHGSGELFFGEGSRLTVL.

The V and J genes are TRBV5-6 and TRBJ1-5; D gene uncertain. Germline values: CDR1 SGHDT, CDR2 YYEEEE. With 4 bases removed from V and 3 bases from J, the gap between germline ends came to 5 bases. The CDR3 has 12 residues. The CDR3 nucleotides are TGTGCCAGCAGCCTATTCAATCAGCCCCAGCATTTT. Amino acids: CASSLFNQPQHF.

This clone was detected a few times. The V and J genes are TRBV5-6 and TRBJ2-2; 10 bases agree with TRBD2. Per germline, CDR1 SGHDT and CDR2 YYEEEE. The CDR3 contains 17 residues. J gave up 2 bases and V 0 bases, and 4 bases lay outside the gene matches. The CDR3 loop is CASSLGASGGNTGELFF. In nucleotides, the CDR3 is TGTGCCAGCAGCTTGGGGGCTAGCGGGGGAAACACCGGGGAGCTGTTTTTT.

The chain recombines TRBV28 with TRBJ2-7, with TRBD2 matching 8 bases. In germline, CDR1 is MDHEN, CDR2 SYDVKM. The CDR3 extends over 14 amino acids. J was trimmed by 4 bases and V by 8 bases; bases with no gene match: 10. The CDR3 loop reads CASGKRETLYEQYF. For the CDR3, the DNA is TGTGCCAGCGGAAAGCGGGAGACGTTATACGAGCAGTACTTC. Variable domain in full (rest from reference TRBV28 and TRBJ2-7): DVKVTQSSRYLVKRTGEKVFLECVQDMDHENMFWYRQDPGLGLRLIYFSYDVKMKEKGDIPEGYSVSREKKERFSLILESASTNQTSMYLCASGKRETLYEQYFGPGTRLTVT.